These T cell receptor beta chains were read from a single sample in a study of T cell changes during pregnancy in multiple sclerosis. The protocol was immunoSEQ multiplex PCR, while the TCRdb copy is restricted to in-frame clones and leaves out a portion. The sample has about 83,000 clones; about 90% are singletons. Sequencing used PBMCs, obtained in the first trimester of pregnancy. Receptor source: a female donor in good health, serving as a control in a pregnancy study. Some clones in this sample may be carry-over from other donors' samples. CDR3s include the opening cysteine and the closing phenylalanine or tryptophan. D genes are given only for firm matches. Not all rows give a size; the values are once, few, many and, for expanded clones, a class.

v_call	clone_size	d_call	j_call	cdr3_aa	cdr3_nt
TRBV9	-	-	TRBJ1-2	CASSLAGTSNYGYTF	TGTGCCAGCAGCCTTGCCGGGACTTCTAACTATGGCTACACCTTC
TRBV5-1	-	-	TRBJ1-2	CASSAGPNYGYTF	TGCGCCAGCAGCGCGGGACCTAACTATGGCTACACCTTC
TRBV7-6	-	-	TRBJ1-1	CASSSVDSPNTEAFF	TGTGCCAGCAGCTCCGTGGACAGCCCGAACACTGAAGCTTTCTTT
TRBV18	-	TRBD2	TRBJ2-1	CASSLNTAGTRVYNEQFF	TGTGCCAGCTCACTCAACACGGCCGGGACTAGAGTCTACAATGAGCAGTTCTTC
TRBV28	-	-	TRBJ1-1	CASSSVGRDLRNTEAFF	TGTGCCAGCAGTTCAGTTGGACGGGATCTCCGGAACACTGAAGCTTTCTTT
TRBV11-2	-	TRBD2	TRBJ2-2	CASGEGSGELFF	TGTGCCAGCGGGGAGGGATCCGGGGAGCTGTTTTTT
TRBV19	-	TRBD1	TRBJ1-5	CASSIRDRGTPQPQHF	TGTGCCAGTAGTATTAGGGACAGGGGGACGCCTCAGCCCCAGCATTTT
TRBV2	-	-	TRBJ1-3	CASSLDSRGGNTIYF	TGTGCCAGCAGTCTGGACAGCCGGGGAGGAAACACCATATATTTT
TRBV28	-	TRBD1	TRBJ1-2	CASRPGQVGYGYTF	TGTGCCAGCAGACCGGGACAGGTTGGGTATGGCTACACCTTC
TRBV19	-	-	TRBJ2-2	CASKRDRDTGELFF	TGTGCCAGTAAACGGGATCGGGACACCGGGGAGCTGTTTTTT
TRBV4-1	-	-	TRBJ1-3	CASSRGGLVFSGNTIYF	TGCGCCAGCAGCCGAGGGGGTTTAGTATTCTCTGGAAACACCATATATTTT
TRBV5-1	-	-	TRBJ2-7	CASSLGTSAYEQYF	TGCGCCAGCAGCTTGGGTACCTCAGCCTACGAGCAGTACTTC
TRBV4-1	-	TRBD2	TRBJ2-3	CASSQSGGAGDTQYF	TGCGCCAGCAGCCAAAGCGGGGGGGCTGGTGATACGCAGTATTTT
TRBV7-2	-	-	TRBJ2-7	CASSLGTGYGYEQYF	TGTGCCAGCAGCTTAGGAACAGGGTATGGCTACGAGCAGTACTTC
TRBV5-4	-	-	TRBJ1-1	CASSLGLSGTEAFF	TGTGCCAGCAGCCTGGGGCTCTCGGGCACTGAAGCTTTCTTT
TRBV9	-	TRBD1	TRBJ1-3	CASSAGTGGNTIYF	TGTGCCAGCAGCGCCGGGACAGGCGGAAACACCATATATTTT
TRBV4-1	-	TRBD2	TRBJ2-5	CASSQPLAGLETQYF	TGCGCCAGCAGCCAGCCACTAGCGGGGTTAGAGACCCAGTACTTC
TRBV6-1	-	-	TRBJ2-1	CASNLAEYNEQFF	TGTGCCAGCAATCTTGCGGAGTACAATGAGCAGTTCTTC
TRBV7-2	-	-	TRBJ1-2	CASSPTQTFDYGYTF	TGTGCCAGCAGCCCGACCCAGACATTCGACTATGGCTACACCTTC
TRBV4-1	-	-	TRBJ1-4	CASSPGGAGPRTNEKLFF	TGCGCCAGCAGCCCCGGAGGGGCAGGGCCAAGAACTAATGAAAAACTGTTTTTT
TRBV9	-	TRBD1	TRBJ2-5	CASSAHRGQETQYF	TGTGCCAGCAGCGCTCACAGGGGCCAAGAGACCCAGTACTTC
TRBV7-2	-	-	TRBJ2-2	CASRTVAGQMGGELFF	TGTGCCAGCAGGACGGTAGCAGGGCAAATGGGCGGGGAGCTGTTTTTT
TRBV5-1	-	TRBD2	TRBJ2-5	CASSSRTTSGSGKTQYF	TGCGCCAGCAGCTCCCGAACGACTAGCGGGAGTGGTAAGACCCAGTACTTC
TRBV15	once	-	TRBJ2-1	CATSSSGGVGEQFF	TGTGCCACCAGCAGTAGTGGAGGAGTGGGTGAGCAGTTCTTC
TRBV28	-	-	TRBJ1-2	CASSLGFWGRYGYTF	TGTGCCAGCAGTTTAGGGTTCTGGGGCCGCTATGGCTACACCTTC
TRBV7-9	once	-	TRBJ2-2	CASSSTGGFDTGELFF	TGTGCCAGCAGCTCCACCGGGGGTTTCGATACCGGGGAGCTGTTTTTT
TRBV30	-	TRBD1	TRBJ2-7	CAWTGQSYEQYF	TGTGCCTGGACGGGACAGTCCTACGAGCAGTACTTC
TRBV28	-	TRBD1	TRBJ1-2	CASSRRTGGYGYTF	TGTGCCAGCAGCCGCAGGACAGGGGGCTATGGCTACACCTTC
TRBV28	-	-	TRBJ1-5	CASRARYSNQPQHF	TGTGCCAGCCGAGCGCGTTATAGCAATCAGCCCCAGCATTTT
TRBV4-1	-	-	TRBJ1-5	CASRQATYSNQPQHF	TGCGCCAGCAGACAGGCCACCTATAGCAATCAGCCCCAGCATTTT
TRBV27	-	TRBD1	TRBJ2-7	CASSFTDRGLEQYF	TGTGCCAGCAGCTTCACGGACAGGGGACTCGAGCAGTACTTC
TRBV19	-	TRBD2	TRBJ2-4	CASSIGGIQNIQYF	TGTGCCAGTAGTATCGGGGGGATCCAAAACATTCAGTACTTC
TRBV5-1	-	TRBD2	TRBJ2-3	CASSPGLAGLNTDTQYF	TGCGCCAGCAGCCCGGGACTAGCGGGACTAAACACAGATACGCAGTATTTT
TRBV7-2	-	TRBD2	TRBJ2-1	CASSLERGSYNEQFF	TGTGCCAGCAGCTTAGAGCGGGGTTCCTACAATGAGCAGTTCTTC
TRBV2	-	TRBD2	TRBJ2-2	CASSEVGGGTGELFF	TGTGCCAGCAGTGAGGTGGGGGGGGGCACCGGGGAGCTGTTTTTT
TRBV18	-	-	TRBJ2-7	CASSSFLYEQYF	TGTGCCAGCTCATCCTTTCTATACGAGCAGTACTTC
TRBV2	-	-	TRBJ2-5	CASSERLLAQIGETQYF	TGTGCCAGCAGTGAAAGGTTGCTAGCGCAAATAGGGGAGACCCAGTACTTC
TRBV19	-	TRBD2	TRBJ2-7	CASSITSGLAGVYEQYF	TGTGCCAGTAGTATAACCTCCGGACTAGCGGGAGTTTACGAGCAGTACTTC
TRBV5-4	-	-	TRBJ2-2	CASSFERENTGELFF	TGTGCCAGCAGCTTCGAGAGAGAGAACACCGGGGAGCTGTTTTTT
TRBV10-1	-	-	TRBJ2-2	CASSVFRHTTNTGELFF	TGCGCCAGCAGTGTATTCCGGCACACTACCAACACCGGGGAGCTGTTTTTT